The rows below give T cell receptor beta chains drawn from one sample of a study of blood T cell repertoires in COVID-19. Using immunoSEQ multiplex PCR, the repertoire was profiled, and TCRdb retains in-frame clones only, with some absent. The data hold around 160,000 clones, with around four fifths observed a single time. Sequencing used peripheral blood. These receptors were taken from a woman older than 75 with acute or convalescent COVID-19. The CDR3 runs from the conserved cysteine through the conserved F or W.

cdr3_aa cdr3_length j_call v_call
CASSQREPGELFF 13 TRBJ2-2 TRBV4-1
CATSSLGLAGGTGELFF 17 TRBJ2-2 TRBV15
CASSFIGTPPWDEQFF 16 TRBJ2-1 TRBV5-1
CASLDYGGLNQNTGELFF 18 TRBJ2-2 TRBV19
CASSQRGGLGLGEETQYF 18 TRBJ2-5 TRBV7-2
CASSEGWGSNQPQHF 15 TRBJ1-5 TRBV2
CASSRAGGRNEQFF 14 TRBJ2-1 TRBV10-1
CASSRDRDFNQPQHF 15 TRBJ1-5 TRBV23-1
CASSSLAGTTQETQYF 16 TRBJ2-5 TRBV3-1/TRBV3-2
CASSPQSGYEQYF 13 TRBJ2-7 TRBV18
CAWSDVNRGKGYGYTF 16 TRBJ1-2 TRBV30